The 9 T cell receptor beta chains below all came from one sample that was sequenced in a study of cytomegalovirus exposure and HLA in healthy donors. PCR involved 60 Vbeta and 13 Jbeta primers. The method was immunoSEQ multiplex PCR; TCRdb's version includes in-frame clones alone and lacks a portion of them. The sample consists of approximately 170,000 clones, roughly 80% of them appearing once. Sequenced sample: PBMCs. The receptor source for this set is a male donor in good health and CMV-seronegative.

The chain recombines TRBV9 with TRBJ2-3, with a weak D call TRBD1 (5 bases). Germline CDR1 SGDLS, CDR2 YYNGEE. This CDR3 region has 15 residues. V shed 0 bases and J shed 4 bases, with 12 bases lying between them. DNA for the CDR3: TGTGCCAGCAGCGTAGCGGCCAGGGCGGCAGATACGCAGTATTTT. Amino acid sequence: CASSVAARAADTQYF.

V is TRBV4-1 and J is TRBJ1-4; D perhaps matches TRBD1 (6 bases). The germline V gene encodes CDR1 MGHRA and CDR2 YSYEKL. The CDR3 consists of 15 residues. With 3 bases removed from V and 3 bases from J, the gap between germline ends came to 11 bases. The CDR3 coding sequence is TGCGCCAGCAGCCAGCTGACAGGCGCTAATGAAAAACTGTTTTTT. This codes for CASSQLTGANEKLFF.

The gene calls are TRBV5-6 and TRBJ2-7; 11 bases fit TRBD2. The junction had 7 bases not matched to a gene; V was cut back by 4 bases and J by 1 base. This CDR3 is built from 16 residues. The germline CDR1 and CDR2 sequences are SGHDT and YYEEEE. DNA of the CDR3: TGTGCCAGCAGCAGAACTACTAGCGGGGGATCCTACGAGCAGTACTTC. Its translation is CASSRTTSGGSYEQYF.

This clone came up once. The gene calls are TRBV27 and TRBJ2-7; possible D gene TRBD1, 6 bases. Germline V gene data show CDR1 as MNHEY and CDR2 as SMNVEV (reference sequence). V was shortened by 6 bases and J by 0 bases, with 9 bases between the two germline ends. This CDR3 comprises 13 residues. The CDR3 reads CASRTGSSYEQYF. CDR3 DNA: TGTGCCAGCAGAACAGGGAGCTCCTACGAGCAGTACTTC.

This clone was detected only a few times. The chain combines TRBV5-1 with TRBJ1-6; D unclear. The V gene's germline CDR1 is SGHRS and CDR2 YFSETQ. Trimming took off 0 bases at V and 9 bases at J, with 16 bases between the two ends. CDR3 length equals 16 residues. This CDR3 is CASSLGWPQAGSPLHF. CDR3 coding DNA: TGCGCCAGCAGCTTGGGCTGGCCCCAAGCGGGTTCACCCCTCCACTTT.

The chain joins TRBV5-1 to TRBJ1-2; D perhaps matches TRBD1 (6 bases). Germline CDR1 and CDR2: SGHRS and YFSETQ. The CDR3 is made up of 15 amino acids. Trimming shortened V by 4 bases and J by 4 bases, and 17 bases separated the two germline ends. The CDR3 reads CASSPGDTSGYGYTF. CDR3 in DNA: TGCGCCAGCAGCCCAGGGGACACATCGGGCTATGGCTACACCTTC.

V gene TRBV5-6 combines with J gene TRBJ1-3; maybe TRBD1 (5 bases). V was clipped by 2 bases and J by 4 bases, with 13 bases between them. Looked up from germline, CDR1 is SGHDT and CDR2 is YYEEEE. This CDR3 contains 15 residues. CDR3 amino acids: CASSFGGLSGNTIYF. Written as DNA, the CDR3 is TGTGCCAGCAGCTTTGGGGGGTTGTCAGGAAACACCATATATTTT.

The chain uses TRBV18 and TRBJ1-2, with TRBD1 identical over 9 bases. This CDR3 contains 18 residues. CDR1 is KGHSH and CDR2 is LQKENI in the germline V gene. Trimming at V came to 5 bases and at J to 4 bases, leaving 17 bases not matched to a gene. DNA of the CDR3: TGTGCCAGCTCAGAGACTCCGGGACAGGGCCTGGGGAGCTATGGCTACACCTTC. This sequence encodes CASSETPGQGLGSYGYTF.

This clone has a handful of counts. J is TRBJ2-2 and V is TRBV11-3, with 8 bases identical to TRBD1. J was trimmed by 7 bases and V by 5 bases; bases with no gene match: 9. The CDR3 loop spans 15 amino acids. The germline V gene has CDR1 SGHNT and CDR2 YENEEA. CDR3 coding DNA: TGTGCCAGCAGCCCCCAACAGGGGGTTATCGGGGAGCTGTTTTTT. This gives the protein CASSPQQGVIGELFF.